This record concerns one TCR beta chain sequence. CDR3 size: 15 residues. V lost 6 bases to trimming and J lost 2 bases; unmatched junction nucleotides: 8. Germline values: CDR1 SGDLS, CDR2 YYNGEE. The repertoire was sequenced with immunoSEQ multiplex PCR; TCRdb's copy has only in-frame clones and lacks some. The data hold 65,000 to 80,000 clones, with 94% observed a single time. The data belong to a study of cytomegalovirus exposure and HLA in healthy donors. J is TRBJ2-3 and V is TRBV9; 8 bases are a match to TRBD2. Sequences were obtained from PBMCs. This TCR came from a woman in her late teens or twenties in good health and CMV-seropositive. In DNA, the CDR3 is TGTGCCAGCAAGATCGGGGGGGCCGTCACAGATACGCAGTATTTT. This encodes CASKIGGAVTDTQYF.